This record covers a single T cell receptor (beta chain). Its antigen is unidentified. PCR employed 60 Vbeta and 13 Jbeta primers. Repertoires were generated with immunoSEQ multiplex PCR, while TCRdb's copy carries only in-frame clones and drops some. The sample has 95,000 to 110,000 clones; around 69% are singletons. These data originate in a study of cytomegalovirus exposure and HLA in healthy donors. Background on the study: The Caucasian-associated ancestry cluster contained around four fifths of the approximately 390 genotyped donors.

Germline V gene lookup returns CDR1 MDHEN and CDR2 SYDVKM. V dropped 6 bases and J dropped 0 bases, with 11 bases sitting between them. The CDR3 extends over 14 amino acids. General study points: A later analysis reportedly found that, within productive TCRs, an Asian-associated ancestry cluster had fewer N-insertions than the mean observed across the approximately 670 donors. Among the CMV-associated chains, three were confirmed in vitro as specific for CMV antigens.

All donors participated as healthy donors of bone marrow. The rearrangement uses TRBV28 and TRBJ1-1; no clear D. The origin of this receptor is a man younger than 30 in good health and CMV-seronegative. Sequenced: PBMCs. CDR3 residues: CASRPPDMNTEAFF. In nucleotides, the CDR3 is TGTGCCAGCAGACCCCCAGATATGAACACTGAAGCTTTCTTT.